This T cell receptor (beta chain) is drawn from a study of Graves' ophthalmopathy and Graves' hyperthyroidism. Broader study findings: A 13-signature model separated ophthalmopathy from stable hyperthyroidism, just over 85% sensitivity, about 81% specificity.

Certain patients were not enrolled. These were patients with other autoimmune diseases, uncontrolled infections, pregnancy or lactation. The table lists this clonotype with many counts. Its antigen remains unidentified. The TCR beta CDR3 regions underwent amplification from RNA transcripts. HTBI primers were employed in first-round RT-PCR, then a second-round multiplex PCR followed. TCRdb re-derived calls from the multiplex PCR reads in MiXCR, one entry per CDR3 protein. The sample has about 1.1 million distinct CDR3 sequences; 36% are singletons. The CDR3 totals 15 residues. The germline V and J ends were trimmed by 3 bases and 8 bases, with 19 bases remaining between them. Looked up from germline, CDR1 is DFQATT and CDR2 is SNEGSKA (reference sequence).

V is TRBV20-1 and J is TRBJ1-4; tentatively, D is TRBD1 (6 bases). Sequenced sample: peripheral blood or thyroid tissue (not recorded which). The clonotype comes from an adult man with Graves' hyperthyroidism. CDR3 amino acids: CSASPVGGRSEKLFF. The CDR3 DNA sequence: TGCAGTGCTAGCCCGGTCGGGGGCCGGTCGGAAAAACTGTTTTTT.